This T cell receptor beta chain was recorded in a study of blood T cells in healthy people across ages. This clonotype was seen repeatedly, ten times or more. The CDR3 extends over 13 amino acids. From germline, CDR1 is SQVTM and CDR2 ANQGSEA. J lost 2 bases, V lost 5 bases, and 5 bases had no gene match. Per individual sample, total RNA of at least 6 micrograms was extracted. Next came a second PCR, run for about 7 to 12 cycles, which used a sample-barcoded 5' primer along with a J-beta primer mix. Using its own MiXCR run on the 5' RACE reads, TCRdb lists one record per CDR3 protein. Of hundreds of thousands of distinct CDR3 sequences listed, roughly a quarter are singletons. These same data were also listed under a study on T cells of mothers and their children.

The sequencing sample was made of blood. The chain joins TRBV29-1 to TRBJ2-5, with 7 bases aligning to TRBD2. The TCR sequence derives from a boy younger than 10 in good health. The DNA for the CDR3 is TGCAGCGTTTATAGCGGGCTGCAAGAGACCCAGTACTTC. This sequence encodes CSVYSGLQETQYF.